The sequence of this T cell receptor beta chain was determined in a study of preoperative IRX-2 immunotherapy in early breast cancer. The V end was cut by 3 bases, the J end by 0 bases, with 20 bases between. CDR1 is MGHRA and CDR2 is YSYEKL in the germline V gene. The CDR3 has 18 residues. Treatment meaning: preoperative locoregional IRX-2 cytokine immunotherapy. This phase Ib study tested locoregional IRX-2 cytokine immunotherapy given before surgery. Assay: immunoSEQ multiplex PCR; the TCRdb copy retains only in-frame clones and omits some. Of 55,000 to 70,000 clones listed, approximately 95% are singletons.

Sampling was performed from a patient treated with IRX-2 immunotherapy. The sequence derives from a human donor with breast cancer. The chain carries TRBV4-1 and TRBJ2-5; D gene uncertain. The CDR3 DNA follows: TGCGCCAGCAGCCACCCCCTCGGGCCTACGAATAACCAAGAGACCCAGTACTTC. This encodes CASSHPLGPTNNQETQYF.